This TCR beta chain came from a study of identical twins. CDR3 length equals 12 residues. In germline, CDR1 is MNHEY, CDR2 SVGAGI. The V segment lost 2 bases and the J segment 10 bases; nucleotides outside the gene matches: 3. As regards this clonotype: Its antigen is unidentified.

TCRdb re-called the 5' RACE reads with MiXCR, one entry per CDR3 protein. The data contain some 1,700,000 distinct CDR3 sequences, 25% to 35% of them singletons. The study's findings and limits: Out-of-frame alpha sequences common to twins exhibited a surplus of low generation probability. Twin sharing of out-of-frame TCR alpha was underestimated by models in monozygotic pairs.

The sample was cord blood. This sequence was found in a newborn girl in good health. This rearrangement joins TRBV6-5 to TRBJ1-2, with 8 bases identical to TRBD1. CDR3 amino acids: CASSYGQGSYTF. CDR3 DNA: TGTGCCAGCAGTTACGGACAGGGTTCCTACACCTTC.